These 4 T cell receptor beta chains were sequenced from one sample in a study of T cell responses to AZD1222 COVID-19 vaccine. Here immunoSEQ multiplex PCR was the method, and the copy in TCRdb shows in-frame clones only, minus some. In the table there are some 90,000 clones, about 86% of which are singletons. Material: peripheral blood, obtained on day 0 of AZD1222 vaccination. All receptors come from an adult in good health.

This clone was detected once. This chain links TRBV10-3 with TRBJ1-4; D is uncertain. The CDR3 is made up of 13 amino acids. Trimming removed 3 bases at V and 8 bases at J, with 10 bases between. Germline CDR1 is ENHRY and CDR2 is SYGVKD. Here the CDR3 DNA reads TGTGCCATCAGTGATTCGGGGAGGGAAAAACTGTTTTTT. Amino acids: CAISDSGREKLFF.

This clone came up a few times. The chain recombines TRBV19 with TRBJ2-1, with 10 bases matching TRBD2. The CDR3 consists of 16 residues. Germline-derived CDR1 and CDR2 are LNHDA and SQIVND (reference sequence). V shed 4 bases, J shed 6 bases, and the junction held 9 bases outside the gene matches. CDR3 nucleotides: TGTGCCAGTAGTACCTTCTCTAGCGGGAGTTTCAATGAGCAGTTCTTC. Its protein product is CASSTFSSGSFNEQFF.

V usage is TRBV7-9 and J usage is TRBJ1-6; TRBD1 matches at 9 bases. With V trimmed by 5 bases and J by 3 bases, 8 bases remained unmatched. The germline CDR1 and CDR2 sequences are SEHNR and FQNEAQ (reference sequence). This CDR3 comprises 17 residues. The CDR3 DNA sequence: TGTGCCAGCAGCAGTACAGGGGGCTCGGGCTATAATTCACCCCTCCACTTT. Translation: CASSSTGGSGYNSPLHF.

This clone was seen a single time. This CDR3 reads CASRTTGGNTGELFF. The DNA for the CDR3 is TGTGCCAGCAGGACGACAGGGGGCAACACCGGGGAGCTGTTTTTT. The chain links TRBV6-6 to TRBJ2-2, with 10 positions matching TRBD1. The CDR3 length is 15 residues. J was trimmed by 2 bases and V by 6 bases; bases with no gene match: 3. Germline V gene lookup returns CDR1 MNHNY and CDR2 SVGAGI (reference sequence).